This passage covers 10 T cell receptor beta chains from one sample sequenced in a study of response to subunit inactivated influenza vaccine. TCRdb processed the RT-PCR reads anew with MiXCR; each CDR3 protein has one entry. The table shows roughly 700,000 distinct CDR3 sequences, with 11% to 15% occurring only once. The material was PBMCs from blood, obtained around 14 days before vaccination. The receptors derive from a man aged 50 or older who received an inactivated influenza vaccine.

This clonotype has a handful of counts. The CDR3 does not end in the conserved phenylalanine or tryptophan, so this is likely a read error. It is unclear where the CDR3 begins or ends on the DNA, so no DNA is shown, and the CDR3 is as TCRdb lists it. The CDR3 here is CASSEWDSLEH. The rearrangement joins TRBV2 to TRBJ2-7; the table's D call, TRBD2, was not checked against the DNA. The CDR3 extends over 11 residues, inclusive of both ends. Germline assignment: CDR1 SNHLY and CDR2 FYNNEI.

This sequence joins TRBV20-1 and TRBJ2-7; 9 nucleotides match TRBD2. The CDR3 has 15 residues. The V gene end was trimmed by 1 base and the J gene end by 0 bases; junction bases not matched to a gene: 4. Germline CDR1 and CDR2: DFQATT and SNEGSKA (reference sequence). The CDR3 DNA reads TGCAGTGCTAGAGGCCAGCGGGAGGCCTCCTACGAGCAGTACTTC. This encodes CSARGQREASYEQYF.

The chain combines TRBV20-1 with TRBJ2-1, with TRBD2 identical over 8 bases. V dropped 4 bases and J dropped 2; count of bases not matched to a gene: 19. CDR3 length: 19 residues. The germline V gene has CDR1 DFQATT and CDR2 SNEGSKA (reference sequence). The CDR3 is CSATDSFRRTSGTYNEQFF. In DNA form, the CDR3 reads TGCAGTGCTACCGACAGTTTCAGAAGAACTAGCGGAACCTACAATGAGCAGTTCTTC.

This clonotype has just a few counts. The chain couples TRBV27 to TRBJ1-5; D may be TRBD1 (6 bases). Trimming shortened V by 3 bases and J by 5 bases, and 17 bases separated the two germline ends. Germline V gene sequence: CDR1 MNHEY, CDR2 SMNVEV (reference sequence). The CDR3 loop spans 16 amino acids. CDR3 in DNA: TGTGCCAGCAGTTTGCGCCGGACAGCGGAAGATCAGCCCCAGCATTTT. Its protein is CASSLRRTAEDQPQHF.

This clonotype was detected only a few times. The gene calls are TRBV6-2 or TRBV6-3 and TRBJ1-6, with TRBD1 matching over 9 bases. The V gene end was trimmed by 2 bases and the J gene end by 10 bases; junction bases not matched to a gene: 6. Germline lookup yields CDR1 MNHEY and CDR2 SVGEGT. The CDR3 extends over 15 amino acids. CDR3: CASSYRQGVGSPLHF. The CDR3, as DNA: TGTGCCAGCAGTTACCGACAGGGGGTCGGATCACCCCTCCACTTT.

The chain carries TRBV5-1 and TRBJ2-2; 9 nucleotides match TRBD1. Per germline, CDR1 SGHRS and CDR2 YFSETQ. After removal of 7 bases from V and 6 bases from J, the junction contained 7 bases not matched to a gene. The CDR3 has 14 amino acids. Here the CDR3 reads CASGRDREAGELFF. CDR3 DNA sequence: TGCGCCAGCGGTCGGGACAGGGAGGCCGGGGAGCTGTTTTTT.

This clonotype was detected only a few times. CDR3 amino acids: CALILAGGNLDNEQFF. The CDR3 bases are TGTGCCTTGATACTAGCGGGGGGGAATCTTGACAATGAGCAGTTCTTC. The gene calls are TRBV30 and TRBJ2-1, with 13 nucleotides matching TRBD2. CDR1 and CDR2 from the germline V gene are GTSNPN and SVGIG (reference sequence). V gave up 7 bases and J gave up 5 bases; unmatched junction bases: 11. CDR3 length equals 16 residues.

This clonotype came up many times. The CDR3 protein is CSVSDMGVREQYF. The DNA for the CDR3 is TGCAGCGTCTCTGACATGGGTGTGAGGGAGCAGTACTTC. This chain links TRBV29-1 with TRBJ2-7; D call uncertain. The CDR3 is 13 residues long. Per germline, CDR1 SQVTM and CDR2 ANQGSEA. Trimming took 6 bases from V and 7 from J, leaving 19 bases between them.

This clonotype occurred a few times. The CDR3 DNA is TGCGCCAGCAGCTTGGTTGTGGACAGTAACAATGAGCAGTTCTTC. It specifies CASSLVVDSNNEQFF. The chain joins TRBV5-1 to TRBJ2-1, with D possibly matching TRBD1 (6 bases). Germline-derived CDR1 and CDR2 are SGHRS and YFSETQ. V gave up 0 bases and J gave up 5 bases, with 12 bases separating them. The CDR3 runs 15 residues. Using reference TRBV5-1 and TRBJ2-1 for the parts outside the CDR3, the full variable domain is KAGVTQTPRYLIKTRGQQVTLSCSPISGHRSVSWYQQTPGQGLQFLFEYFSETQRNKGNFPGRFSGRQFSNSRSEMNVSTLELGDSALYLCASSLVVDSNNEQFFGPGTRLTVL.

This clonotype turned up a few times. This rearrangement joins TRBV11-2 to TRBJ2-1, with D tentatively TRBD1 or TRBD2 (5 bases each). This CDR3 has 15 amino acids. Germline CDR1 and CDR2: SGHAT and FQNNGV. V was pared by 0 bases and J by 6 bases, with 12 bases between. The CDR3 DNA reads as TGTGCCAGCAGCTTAGAGGGACGTGGCGGCAATGAGCAGTTCTTC. Its translation is CASSLEGRGGNEQFF.